This section outlines one T cell receptor beta chain sequence together with its context. Germline loops: CDR1 LGHNA, CDR2 YSLEER. The CDR3 runs 14 residues. The V gene lost 2 bases and the J gene lost 6 bases, with 13 bases spanning the gap. Individuals drawn from approximately 26 US areas were about 18 to 90 years old. The sample belongs to a study of blood T cell repertoires in COVID-19. Study-wide context: The origin of the acute and convalescent COVID-19 samples was the United States, Italy and Spain. T cells, B-cell-depleted T cells, or PBMCs supplied cDNA or gDNA.

Original data processing: Amplification of reference gene primers was used by the study to estimate nucleated cell counts. Libraries were prepared by immunoSEQ multiplex PCR; TCRdb keeps only in-frame clonotypes and omits some of them. The DNA was the basis for D and trimming; V, J and clone size are from that table. The sample has a few hundred thousand clones, 88% seen once; the top ten hold 2.5% to 3%. The chain employs TRBV4-3 and TRBJ1-1; TRBD1 might be the D (5 bases). The sequencing sample was made of PBMCs or T cells enriched from blood (not recorded which). The receptor's source is a woman in her forties or fifties who had recovered from COVID-19. The CDR3 nucleotides read TGCGCCAGCAGCCAACTTTCTGGGGCCTCTGAAGCTTTCTTT. Protein: CASSQLSGASEAFF.